These 21 T cell receptor beta chains were all obtained from the same sample, sequenced in a study of identical twins. TCRdb analysed the 5' RACE reads with MiXCR anew, one entry per CDR3 protein. The top ten hold about 0.25% of the sample, which has around 1.7 million distinct CDR3 sequences, around 33% seen once. Material: cord blood. The receptors derive from a newborn girl in good health.

V usage is TRBV12-3 or TRBV12-4 and J usage is TRBJ2-5, with 14 bases that match TRBD2. The CDR3 is made up of 17 amino acids. V gave up 6 bases and J gave up 5 bases; unmatched junction bases: 11. This chain's CDR3 is CASSEGLAGVRVETQYF. The CDR3 coding sequence is TGTGCCAGCAGCGAGGGACTAGCGGGGGTTCGGGTGGAGACCCAGTACTTC.

The chain employs TRBV20-1 and TRBJ1-2; no firm D call. V was cut by 8 bases and J by 8 bases, with 15 bases left in between. The germline gives CDR1 DFQATT, CDR2 SNEGSKA (reference sequence). The CDR3 has 11 amino acids. CDR3 loop: CSPPSARGYTF. The CDR3 DNA reads as TGCAGTCCCCCCTCGGCGCGGGGCTACACCTTC.

V is TRBV19 and J is TRBJ2-4, with TRBD1 identical over 9 bases. The J call is doubtful: the DNA matches TRBJ2-7 better. The germline V gene encodes CDR1 LNHDA and CDR2 SQIVND (reference sequence). There are 15 residues in the CDR3. CDR3: CASSFSGTGFYEQYF. As DNA, the CDR3 is TGTGCCAGTAGTTTCTCCGGGACAGGGTTTTACGAGCAGTACTTC.

The rearrangement joins TRBV28 to TRBJ1-4, with 8 nucleotides matching TRBD1. CDR3 length equals 14 residues. V lost 6 bases and J lost 8; bases outside the gene matches: 8. Germline-derived CDR1 and CDR2 are MDHEN and SYDVKM. The CDR3 loop is CASRGQGAWEKLFF. The DNA for the CDR3 is TGTGCCAGCAGAGGGCAGGGGGCATGGGAAAAACTGTTTTTT.

This clonotype was seen a handful of times. This chain links TRBV25-1 with TRBJ1-1; D unclear. The CDR3 loop spans 14 amino acids. V was cut by 5 bases and J by 3 bases, with 13 bases left in between. Germline V lookup: CDR1 MGHDK, CDR2 SYGVNS. CDR3 sequence: CASSPSAWDTEAFF. CDR3 bases: TGTGCCAGCAGTCCCTCGGCTTGGGACACTGAAGCTTTCTTT.

This clonotype was recorded many times. V gene TRBV5-1 combines with J gene TRBJ2-1, with D uncertain. The CDR3 spans 14 residues. CDR1 is SGHRS and CDR2 is YFSETQ in the germline V gene. The ends were cut back, 1 base at V and 6 bases at J, with 11 bases in the middle. Here the CDR3 reads CASSLLLVGNEQFF. CDR3 DNA: TGCGCCAGCAGCTTGCTACTCGTGGGCAATGAGCAGTTCTTC.

This clonotype was seen only a few times. The chain combines TRBV2 with TRBJ1-4; D is unclear. Germline V gives CDR1 SNHLY, CDR2 FYNNEI. Trimming pared 4 bases from V and 6 bases from J, leaving 6 bases between. This CDR3 is built from 12 residues. CDR3 sequence (DNA): TGTGCCAGCAGTGTGATCGATGAAAAACTGTTTTTT. Protein product: CASSVIDEKLFF. Based on the CDR3 plus reference TRBV2 and TRBJ1-4, the full variable domain is EPEVTQTPSHQVTQMGQEVILRCVPISNHLYFYWYRQILGQKVEFLVSFYNNEISEKSEIFDDQFSVERPDGSNFTLKIRSTKLEDSAMYFCASSVIDEKLFFGSGTQLSVL.

This clonotype was seen at least ten times. This CDR3 is CASSLEGQQIYGYTF. CDR3 sequence (DNA): TGTGCCAGCAGCTTAGAGGGACAGCAAATCTATGGCTACACCTTC. The chain has TRBV11-2 and TRBJ1-2; 7 bases are a match to TRBD1. V was clipped by 0 bases and J by 4 bases; unmatched bases: 5. Germline values: CDR1 SGHAT, CDR2 FQNNGV. The CDR3 sequence is 15 residues long.

This sequence joins TRBV14 and TRBJ1-2; 7 bases fit TRBD1. The CDR3 consists of 16 residues. V shed 4 bases and J 3 bases; nucleotides not matched to a gene: 11. Germline V CDR1 and CDR2: SGHDN, FVKESK. Here the CDR3 DNA reads TGTGCCAGCAGCCTATTTAGAGCCGGGACAGACTATGGCTACACCTTC. As protein: CASSLFRAGTDYGYTF.

The chain recombines TRBV20-1 with TRBJ2-1; D perhaps matches TRBD2 (6 bases). The V gene's germline CDR1 is DFQATT and CDR2 SNEGSKA (reference sequence). V was cut by 0 bases and J by 2 bases, with 11 bases left in between. The CDR3 is 15 amino acids. CDR3 in amino acids: CSARDPTRAYNEQFF. CDR3 nucleotide sequence: TGCAGTGCTAGAGATCCGACTAGGGCCTACAATGAGCAGTTCTTC.

V and J are TRBV2 and TRBJ2-7; unclear D gene. The DNA end favors TRBJ2-5, so the J call may be wrong. Germline V gene lookup returns CDR1 SNHLY and CDR2 FYNNEI. The CDR3 consists of 13 residues. The DNA for the CDR3 is TGTGCCAGCAAGCACGGGCTAGGGGAGACCCAGTACTTC. This sequence encodes CASKHGLGETQYF.

This clonotype has more than one count but fewer than ten. The chain is built from TRBV6-1 and TRBJ2-3; 10 bases agree with TRBD1. This CDR3 region has 14 residues. Germline assignment: CDR1 MNHNS and CDR2 SASEGT. The trim removed 8 bases at V and 3 bases at J, leaving 5 bases unmatched. For the CDR3, the DNA is TGTGCCAGCTCCGGACAGGGGGTAACAGATACGCAGTATTTT. Translated: CASSGQGVTDTQYF.

This clonotype was seen ten or more times. The genes are TRBV4-2 and TRBJ2-1; D may be TRBD2 (6 bases). V lost 1 base and J lost 4, with 11 bases in between. The germline CDR1 and CDR2 sequences are LGHNA and YNFKEQ. CDR3 length equals 15 residues. In nucleotides, the CDR3 is TGTGCCAGCAGCCAAGGGGCGGGACCATACAATGAGCAGTTCTTC. Its protein is CASSQGAGPYNEQFF.

Points on this clonotype: A much larger clone lies a single base off, so this may be a read error. This chain uses TRBV12-3 or TRBV12-4 with TRBJ2-5; D might be TRBD2 (6 bases). The CDR3 covers 15 residues. CDR3 sequence (DNA): TGTACCAGCAGTTTCGCGGGTCTTGGAGGGGAGACCCAGTACTTC. Encoded protein: CTSSFAGLGGETQYF.

This clonotype was recorded a few times. This chain uses TRBV2 with TRBJ2-3, with D possibly TRBD2 on 5 matching bases. The CDR3 length is 14 residues. Trimming removed 7 bases at V and 1 base at J, with 12 bases between. Germline CDR1 is SNHLY and CDR2 is FYNNEI. The CDR3 region is CASKKREGTDTQYF. CDR3 bases: TGTGCCAGCAAGAAACGGGAAGGCACAGATACGCAGTATTTT.

The J gene is TRBJ2-7, the V gene TRBV5-6; D may be TRBD2 (5 bases). The V and J ends lost 4 bases and 7 bases respectively, with 24 bases between them. Germline lookup yields CDR1 SGHDT and CDR2 YYEEEE. The CDR3 runs to 16 residues. The CDR3 sequence: CASSPGLARSYNEQYF. The DNA for the CDR3 is TGTGCCAGCAGCCCCGGGCTAGCTCGCTCCTACAATGAGCAGTACTTC. Variable domain in full (rest from reference TRBV5-6 and TRBJ2-7): DAGVTQSPTHLIKTRGQQVTLRCSPKSGHDTVSWYQQALGQGPQFIFQYYEEEERQRGNFPDRFSGHQFPNYSSELNVNALLLGDSALYLCASSPGLARSYNEQYFGPGTRLTVT.

In its sample, this clonotype was seen many times. CDR3 nucleotides: TGCGCCAGCACCGGCTACCTAAAAGAGACCCAGTACTTC. Amino acid sequence: CASTGYLKETQYF. This sequence joins TRBV5-1 and TRBJ2-5; unclear D gene. This CDR3 is built from 13 residues. The ends were cut back, 6 bases at V and 3 bases at J, with 12 bases in the middle. Germline V lookup: CDR1 SGHRS, CDR2 YFSETQ.

This clonotype turned up a few times. The chain couples TRBV27 to TRBJ2-1; TRBD2 matches 8 bases. The germline gives CDR1 MNHEY, CDR2 SMNVEV (reference sequence). The CDR3 sequence is 17 residues long. The V gene end was trimmed by 1 base and the J gene end by 3 bases; junction bases not matched to a gene: 8. CDR3 loop: CASSLYAPSGYYNEQFF. The CDR3 nucleotides read TGTGCCAGCAGTTTATACGCCCCTAGCGGGTACTACAATGAGCAGTTCTTC.

Concerning this clonotype itself: One end of the junction fails to match germline, which may point to a read error. V usage is TRBV20-1 and J usage is TRBJ2-3; D possibly corresponds to TRBD2 (7 bases). The CDR3 contains 14 residues. Germline CDR1 reads DFQATT; CDR2 reads SNEGSKA (reference sequence). CDR3 region: CSARAGARTGTQYF. The CDR3 bases are TGCAGTGCCCGGGCGGGGGCACGCACAGGTACGCAGTATTTT.

This clonotype was seen a handful of times. The rearrangement uses TRBV7-6 and TRBJ1-4, with 9 bases identical to TRBD1. Germline V CDR1 and CDR2: SGHVS, FNYEAQ. V lost 5 bases and J lost 8; bases outside the gene matches: 9. The CDR3 extends over 15 amino acids. CDR3 coding DNA: TGTGCCAGCAGCCCCTCCGGGACAGGGAGGGAAAAACTGTTTTTT. Protein product: CASSPSGTGREKLFF.

This clonotype turned up a few times. The rearrangement uses TRBV6-2 or TRBV6-3 and TRBJ1-6, with 8 bases lining up with TRBD1. Germline assignment: CDR1 MNHEY and CDR2 SVGEGT. V shed 8 bases, J shed 8 bases, and the junction held 8 bases outside the gene matches. This CDR3 spans 14 amino acids. The chain's CDR3 is CASGRTGSYSPLHF. The DNA for the CDR3 is TGTGCCAGCGGAAGGACAGGGTCGTATTCACCCCTCCACTTT.